A single sample gave rise to the 26 T cell receptor beta chains below, sequenced in a study of T-cell reconstitution after alpha-beta-depleted transplantation in children. Unique molecular identifiers tagged the TCRbeta library. In TCRdb, the PCR reads were re-called with MiXCR into one record per CDR3 protein. The table shows under 300,000 distinct CDR3 sequences, with roughly 10% occurring only once. This specimen was peripheral blood, taken 180 days after TCRalphabeta/CD19-depleted stem cell transplant. The receptor source for this set is a male patient aged 2-9 years who had a stem cell transplant for chronic granulomatous disease, so the T cells may come from the graft donor.

This clonotype was observed at least ten times. The chain has TRBV5-1 and TRBJ2-1; D might be TRBD1 (5 bases). V lost 0 bases and J lost 1, with 11 bases in between. Germline V gene lookup returns CDR1 SGHRS and CDR2 YFSETQ. The CDR3 has 16 amino acids. The CDR3 DNA is TGCGCCAGCAGCTTGGGGGGCTATGGGTCCTACAATGAGCAGTTCTTC. It codes for CASSLGGYGSYNEQFF.

This clonotype was counted ten times or more. This chain uses TRBV7-3 with TRBJ2-5; 14 bases are shared with TRBD2. The germline gives CDR1 SGHTA, CDR2 FQGTGA. This CDR3 has 16 amino acids. V lost 5 bases, J lost 5 bases, and 7 bases stayed unmatched. CDR3 region: CASSPRLAGGRETQYF. The CDR3 coding sequence is TGTGCCAGCAGCCCACGACTAGCGGGAGGGCGTGAGACCCAGTACTTC.

There are many counts of this clonotype. CDR3 DNA sequence: TGTGCCAGCAGTTTGGGGGGGCTAAGGAATGAGCAGTTCTTC. Translation gives CASSLGGLRNEQFF. The gene calls are TRBV12-3 or TRBV12-4 and TRBJ2-1; TRBD2 is a possible D gene (7 bases). The CDR3 consists of 14 residues. V lost 3 bases and J 7 bases, leaving 13 bases between the germline ends.

The rearrangement uses TRBV3-1 and TRBJ2-7; 11 bases line up with TRBD2. V gave up 5 bases and J gave up 2 bases; unmatched junction bases: 8. Germline V gene lookup returns CDR1 LGHDT and CDR2 YNNKEL (reference sequence). The CDR3 has 16 amino acids. CDR3 region: CASSSSPGLAAYEQYF. The DNA of the CDR3 is TGTGCCAGCAGCTCCTCGCCGGGACTAGCGGCCTACGAGCAGTACTTC.

This clonotype appeared many times. The chain recombines TRBV25-1 with TRBJ2-7; no reliable D call. The V and J ends lost 7 bases and 3 bases respectively, with 7 bases between them. The CDR3 is 11 residues long. CDR1 and CDR2 from the germline V gene are MGHDK and SYGVNS. CDR3: CASTHNYEQYF. As DNA, the CDR3 is TGTGCCAGCACCCACAACTACGAGCAGTACTTC.

This clonotype showed up many times. The chain joins TRBV20-1 to TRBJ2-1; tentatively, D is TRBD1 (6 bases). Trimming took 2 bases from V and 7 from J, leaving 15 bases between them. The germline CDR1 and CDR2 sequences are DFQATT and SNEGSKA (reference sequence). The CDR3 has 14 residues. The CDR3 DNA sequence: TGCAGTGCTAGATCCCGGGACAATTGGAATGAGCAGTTCTTC. Protein: CSARSRDNWNEQFF.

This clonotype was observed a handful of times. The V gene is TRBV30, the J gene TRBJ2-7; 8 bases map to TRBD1. The CDR3 is 15 residues long. From germline, CDR1 is GTSNPN and CDR2 SVGIG (reference sequence). The V and J ends lost 4 bases and 1 base, in that order; junction bases with no gene match: 9. In DNA, the CDR3 is TGTGCCTGGAACCTCCGGAGGACAGGGTCCTACGAGCAGTACTTC. Protein sequence: CAWNLRRTGSYEQYF.

This clonotype was seen ten or more times. This chain links TRBV4-3 with TRBJ2-5, with no clear D. This CDR3 region has 15 residues. V gave up 0 bases and J gave up 5 bases, with 13 bases separating them. Germline CDR1 and CDR2: LGHNA and YSLEER. The CDR3 nucleotides read TGCGCCAGCAGCCAAGAAGGGCAGCCCGGGGAGACCCAGTACTTC. This codes for CASSQEGQPGETQYF.

This clonotype occurred a few times. One base away lies a much larger clone, so this may be a sequencing read error. The V call is TRBV20-1, the J call TRBJ1-1; TRBD1 matches at 8 bases. The length of the CDR3 is 15 residues. Germline values: CDR1 DFQATT, CDR2 SNEGSKA (reference sequence). The chain's CDR3 is CCATSTGALGTEAFF. CDR3 coding DNA: TGCTGTGCAACCTCGACAGGGGCGCTGGGGACTGAAGCTTTCTTT.

A few counts support this clonotype. The chain has TRBV20-1 and TRBJ2-4, with D maybe TRBD1 (6 bases). The CDR3 covers 17 residues. In germline, CDR1 is DFQATT, CDR2 SNEGSKA (reference sequence). V lost 6 bases and J lost 5, with 26 bases in between. The DNA for the CDR3 is TGCAGTGCCAGGGGCCAGGGTTTGGTCTACAGCCAAAACATTCAGTACTTC. It codes for CSARGQGLVYSQNIQYF.

This clonotype has a count of ten or more. The CDR3 region has the DNA TGTGCCAGCAGTTACTCGGGACCAGGGCAGCCCCAGCATTTT. It specifies CASSYSGPGQPQHF. This chain links TRBV6-2 or TRBV6-3 with TRBJ1-5, with D possibly TRBD1 on 5 matching bases. V was shortened by 0 bases and J by 7 bases, with 10 bases between the two germline ends. In germline, CDR1 is MNHEY, CDR2 SVGEGT. This CDR3 has 14 amino acids.

This clonotype was observed a few times. The chain joins TRBV12-3 or TRBV12-4 to TRBJ2-1; tentative D call: TRBD2 (6 bases). V was trimmed by 4 bases and J by 8 bases, leaving 18 bases between them. The CDR3 has 15 residues. CDR3 coding DNA: TGTGCCAGCAGTTCCGGGAGCAGCCTCCGCCATGAGCAGTTCTTC. Protein: CASSSGSSLRHEQFF.

In this sample, this clonotype turned up many times. CDR3 DNA: TGTGCCAGCAGCCTGTCCCCCTCCAGGGCAGCCCCCGCGCAGTACTTC. Its translation is CASSLSPSRAAPAQYF. The chain combines TRBV12-3 or TRBV12-4 with TRBJ2-7, with D possibly being TRBD1 (5 bases). This CDR3 contains 16 residues. The V end lost 6 bases, the J end lost 9 bases, and 27 bases lay between the germline ends.

At least ten counts were recorded for this clonotype. The V and J genes are TRBV20-1 and TRBJ2-3, with D perhaps matching TRBD1 (5 bases). This CDR3 has 12 residues. Germline-derived CDR1 and CDR2 are DFQATT and SNEGSKA (reference sequence). V lost 3 bases, J lost 5 bases, and 9 bases lay in between. CDR3 protein: CSASRALDTQYF. The DNA for the CDR3 is TGCAGTGCTAGCAGGGCGTTAGATACGCAGTATTTT.

Ten or more counts support this clonotype. V gene TRBV7-9 combines with J gene TRBJ2-5, with 7 bases identical to TRBD2. Germline V CDR1 and CDR2: SEHNR, FQNEAQ (reference sequence). CDR3 length: 10 residues. Trimming removed 8 bases from V and 14 bases from J; junction bases left unmatched: 8. The CDR3 here is CASDRGVIYF. Here the CDR3 DNA reads TGTGCCAGCGATCGGGGGGTAATATACTTC.

In this sample, this clonotype turned up many times. The chain uses TRBV15 and TRBJ2-7; 7 nucleotides align to TRBD1. Germline loops: CDR1 LNHNV, CDR2 YYDKDF (reference sequence). The CDR3 runs 15 residues. With V trimmed by 9 bases and J by 2 bases, 13 bases remained unmatched. The CDR3 reads CATGRGPVKTYEQYF. The DNA of the CDR3 is TGTGCCACTGGAAGGGGGCCAGTAAAGACCTACGAGCAGTACTTC. Full variable domain (outside the CDR3, taken from reference TRBV15 and TRBJ2-7): DAMVIQNPRYQVTQFGKPVTLSCSQTLNHNVMYWYQQKSSQAPKLLFHYYDKDFNNEADTPDNFQSRRPNTSFCFLDIRSPGLGDTAMYLCATGRGPVKTYEQYFGPGTRLTVT.

The CDR3 loop reads CSAPGELNTEAFF. DNA of the CDR3: TGCAGTGCACCCGGAGAGCTGAACACTGAAGCTTTCTTT. V gene TRBV20-1 combines with J gene TRBJ1-1; D uncertain. The CDR3 loop spans 13 amino acids. Germline V gene data show CDR1 as DFQATT and CDR2 as SNEGSKA (reference sequence). V shed 6 bases and J shed 0 bases, with 11 bases lying between them.

In this sample, this clonotype turned up many times. The V and J genes are TRBV28 and TRBJ2-7; D may be TRBD1 (6 bases). The CDR3 sequence is 14 residues long. The V end was cut by 5 bases, the J end by 2 bases, with 13 bases between. CDR1 is MDHEN and CDR2 is SYDVKM in the germline V gene. The CDR3 loop reads CASSGRGRTYEQYF. DNA for the CDR3: TGTGCCAGCAGTGGCAGGGGCCGAACCTACGAGCAGTACTTC.

This clonotype was recorded many times. The rearrangement joins TRBV11-1 to TRBJ2-3; 7 positions agree with TRBD1. V gave up 5 bases and J gave up 6 bases; unmatched junction bases: 5. Germline V lookup: CDR1 SGHAT, CDR2 FQDESV (reference sequence). This CDR3 contains 13 residues. The CDR3 sequence is CASSRQGEDTQYF. The DNA for the CDR3 is TGTGCCAGCAGCCGGCAGGGGGAGGATACGCAGTATTTT.

Comments on this clonotype: A single base separates this from a much larger clone, so it may be a read error. CDR3 in DNA: TGCAGTGCTAGGAATAGCGGGAGTCCCAATGAGCAGCTCTTC. Its protein is CSARNSGSPNEQLF. The chain combines TRBV20-1 with TRBJ2-1; 9 positions match TRBD2. In germline, CDR1 is DFQATT, CDR2 SNEGSKA (reference sequence). This CDR3 has 14 amino acids.

This clonotype showed up many times. CDR3 in amino acids: CSARRVRTGANEQFF. The CDR3 DNA reads as TGCAGTGCTAGGAGGGTTCGCACAGGGGCCAATGAGCAGTTCTTC. The chain uses TRBV20-1 and TRBJ2-1; 7 bases agree with TRBD1. The length of the CDR3 is 15 residues. V shed 3 bases and J 6 bases; nucleotides not matched to a gene: 11. CDR1 DFQATT and CDR2 SNEGSKA come from the germline V gene (reference sequence).

This clonotype showed up many times. The V call is TRBV4-1, the J call TRBJ2-7, with D possibly matching TRBD1 (6 bases). Trimming shortened V by 1 base and J by 6 bases, and 10 bases separated the two germline ends. Germline-derived CDR1 and CDR2 are MGHRA and YSYEKL. The CDR3 sequence is 13 residues long. The CDR3 sequence: CASSQALGGEQYF. For the CDR3, the DNA is TGCGCCAGCAGCCAAGCCTTAGGGGGCGAGCAGTACTTC.

J is TRBJ1-3 and V is TRBV12-3 or TRBV12-4; maybe TRBD1 (6 bases). The CDR3 has 14 amino acids. Trimming shortened V by 10 bases and J by 2 bases, and 15 bases separated the two germline ends. CDR3 loop: CANTGTYTGNTIYF. CDR3 coding DNA: TGTGCCAATACAGGGACCTATACTGGAAACACCATATATTTT.

This clonotype was observed many times. The chain combines TRBV9 with TRBJ2-1; 8 bases match TRBD2. This CDR3 has 15 residues. The V gene end was trimmed by 4 bases and the J gene end by 6 bases; junction bases not matched to a gene: 9. Looked up from germline, CDR1 is SGDLS and CDR2 is YYNGEE. The CDR3, as DNA: TGTGCCAGCAGCTTCGGGACTAGGGGGTCCAATGAGCAGTTCTTC. Its protein product is CASSFGTRGSNEQFF.

This clonotype was recorded at least ten times. V is TRBV12-3 or TRBV12-4 and J is TRBJ2-5; D perhaps matches TRBD2 (6 bases). Trimming took off 2 bases at V and 2 bases at J, with 18 bases between the two ends. The CDR3 consists of 17 residues. The CDR3 DNA is TGTGCCAGCAGTTTACACTCCGCGGGAACCACACAAGAGACCCAGTACTTC. Translation: CASSLHSAGTTQETQYF.

The rearrangement joins TRBV28 to TRBJ1-3; D uncertain. V was cut by 3 bases and J by 5 bases, with 14 bases left in between. This CDR3 comprises 15 residues. Germline values: CDR1 MDHEN, CDR2 SYDVKM. The CDR3 reads CASSFFGRGRNTIYF. The CDR3 bases are TGTGCCAGCAGTTTTTTCGGCAGAGGAAGAAACACCATATATTTT.